This TCR beta chain was sequenced during a study of cytomegalovirus exposure and HLA in healthy donors. Vbeta (60) and Jbeta (13) primers were used in the PCR. Only in-frame clones appear in the TCRdb table, and some are missing; sequencing was by immunoSEQ multiplex PCR. Counted here are 150,000 to 200,000 clones, about 81% occurring once; the ten biggest clones make up about 1.9%. The clonotype comes from a woman under 30 in good health and CMV-seronegative. The sequenced sample was PBMCs.

CDR3 residues: CASSPFWGDTEAFF. CDR3 coding DNA: TGTGCCAGCTCACCTTTTTGGGGCGACACTGAAGCTTTCTTT. This rearrangement joins TRBV18 to TRBJ1-1; D perhaps matches TRBD1 (5 bases). The CDR3 is 14 residues long. CDR1 is KGHSH and CDR2 is LQKENI in the germline V gene. Trimming took 3 bases from V and 3 from J, leaving 11 bases between them.